The subject of this entry is one TCR beta chain. What it recognizes is unknown. This specimen comes from a study of shared clonotypes between healthy human individuals. Study-level information: CD4 naive and memory got three plates each, CD8 naive two, CD8 memory one. Overall study results and limits: Depth was large, yet rarefaction showed that sorted-subset sequencing was incomplete.

CDR1 and CDR2 from the germline V gene are SGHRS and YFSETQ. J lost 0 bases, V lost 3 bases, and 7 bases had no gene match. The CDR3 is made up of 16 amino acids. Generated by immunoSEQ multiplex PCR, the TCRdb table keeps only in-frame clones and is missing some. Seen here are under 2,500,000 clones, about 94% observed once, and the top ten hold around 0.13%. Sequenced: naive CD4+ T cells sorted from blood. This sample's subset: CD45RA+ positively selected. This sequence was found in a young man in good health. The chain links TRBV5-1 to TRBJ2-7, with 9 positions matching TRBD2. CDR3 sequence: CASSWTGTSSSYEQYF. CDR3 nucleotides: TGCGCCAGCAGCTGGACCGGGACTAGCAGCTCCTACGAGCAGTACTTC. Full variable domain (remainder filled in from reference TRBV5-1 and TRBJ2-7): KAGVTQTPRYLIKTRGQQVTLSCSPISGHRSVSWYQQTPGQGLQFLFEYFSETQRNKGNFPGRFSGRQFSNSRSEMNVSTLELGDSALYLCASSWTGTSSSYEQYFGPGTRLTVT.